This is a list of T cell receptor beta chains from one sample in a study of T cells in Graves' hyperthyroidism and ophthalmopathy. TCRdb passed the multiplex PCR reads through MiXCR, listing each CDR3 protein once. The data hold a few hundred thousand distinct CDR3 sequences, with 15% to 20% observed a single time. Sequenced sample: blood. Every receptor here comes from a man aged 40-49 years with Graves' hyperthyroidism. Each CDR3 is given with its conserved first and last residue. D genes are given only for firm matches. The size field is filled for only some rows; it gives once, few, many or a size class.

-	TRBV7-2	-	TRBJ2-3	TGTGCCAGCGGCGGGTCCCCTTACGATACGCAGTATTTT	CASGGSPYDTQYF
-	TRBV14	many	TRBJ2-3	TGTGCCAGCAGCCAAGAGGTGGGCCGTATGACAGATACGCAGTATTTT	CASSQEVGRMTDTQYF
-	TRBV7-2	-	TRBJ1-2	TGTGCCAGCAGCTCTACCCGAGGGGATAACTATGGCTACACCTTC	CASSSTRGDNYGYTF
TRBD1	TRBV9	few	TRBJ2-1	TGTGCCAGCAGCGCGGGACAGGGGGCGCGGAACAATGAGCAGTTCTTC	CASSAGQGARNNEQFF
-	TRBV18	many	TRBJ1-2	TGTGCCAGCTCCCCCGGGGGACCCTATGGCTACACCTTC	CASSPGGPYGYTF
-	TRBV7-2	many	TRBJ2-3	TGTGCCAGCACCCGGAGGACTTCGACACCAGATACGCAGTATTTT	CASTRRTSTPDTQYF
TRBD1	TRBV5-1	-	TRBJ1-6	TGCGCCAGCAGCGGGACGGGACAGGGGAATTCACCCCTCCACTTT	CASSGTGQGNSPLHF
-	TRBV13	many	TRBJ2-6	TGTGCCAGCAGCGCATTTATCTCTGGGGCCAACGTCCTGACTTTC	CASSAFISGANVLTF
TRBD1	TRBV3-1	many	TRBJ2-2	TGTGCCAGCAGCCAAGATGGACAGGTGGTCACCGGGGAGCTGTTTTTT	CASSQDGQVVTGELFF
-	TRBV9	-	TRBJ1-2	TGTGCCCTCCCGACAGAATTTTATGGCTACACCTTC	CALPTEFYGYTF
-	TRBV7-2	-	TRBJ2-3	TGTGCCAGCAGCTTCATGCAGACCACAGATACGCAGTATTTT	CASSFMQTTDTQYF
-	TRBV7-9	many	TRBJ1-2	TGTGCCAGCAGCCAAACAGGTCTCTATGGCTACACCTTC	CASSQTGLYGYTF
-	TRBV19	-	TRBJ2-1	TGTGCCAGTAGTATGTTAGGTGGGCACCGATACAATGAGCAGTTCTTC	CASSMLGGHRYNEQFF
-	TRBV27	-	TRBJ2-3	TGTGCCAGCAGTGATAGGGACACTGGCACAGATACGCAGTATTTT	CASSDRDTGTDTQYF
TRBD1	TRBV27	many	TRBJ2-3	TGTGCCAGCAGTTCTACCCCGCCCGGGACAGGAGACACAGATACGCAGTATTTT	CASSSTPPGTGDTDTQYF
TRBD2	TRBV20-1	-	TRBJ2-5	TGCAGTGCTAGAGAGTTTAGAGTCGGGGGGGCCAGTGAGACCCAGTACTTC	CSAREFRVGGASETQYF
-	TRBV9	-	TRBJ2-2	TGTGCCAGCAGCGTAGAGCCGGGGATAGGCGGGGAGCTGTCTTTT	CASSVEPGIGGELSF